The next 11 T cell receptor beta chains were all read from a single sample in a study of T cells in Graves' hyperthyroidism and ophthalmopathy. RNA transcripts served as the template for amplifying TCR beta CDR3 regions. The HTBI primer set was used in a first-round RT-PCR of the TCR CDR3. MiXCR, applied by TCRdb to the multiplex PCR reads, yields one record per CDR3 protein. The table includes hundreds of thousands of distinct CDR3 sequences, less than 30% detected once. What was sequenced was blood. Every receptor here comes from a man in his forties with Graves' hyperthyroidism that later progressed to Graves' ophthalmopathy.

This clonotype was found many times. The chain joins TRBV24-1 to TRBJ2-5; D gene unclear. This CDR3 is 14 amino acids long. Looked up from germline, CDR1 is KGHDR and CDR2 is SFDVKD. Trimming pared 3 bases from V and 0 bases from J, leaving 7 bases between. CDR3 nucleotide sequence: TGTGCCACCAGTGATACAGCGTACCAAGAGACCCAGTACTTC. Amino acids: CATSDTAYQETQYF.

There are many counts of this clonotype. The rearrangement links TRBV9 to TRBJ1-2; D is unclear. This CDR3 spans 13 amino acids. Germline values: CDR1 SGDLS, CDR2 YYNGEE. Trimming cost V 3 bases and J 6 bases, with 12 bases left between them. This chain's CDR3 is CASSAQNLDGYTF. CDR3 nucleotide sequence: TGTGCCAGCAGCGCTCAAAATCTGGATGGCTACACCTTC.

CDR3 sequence: CASSYSAEVGSPLHF. The CDR3 DNA reads TGTGCCAGCAGTTACTCAGCGGAGGTCGGATCACCCCTCCACTTT. The chain is built from TRBV6-5 and TRBJ1-6; D remains ambiguous. The CDR3 covers 15 residues. Germline lookup yields CDR1 MNHEY and CDR2 SVGAGI. V lost 0 bases and J lost 10, with 13 bases in between.

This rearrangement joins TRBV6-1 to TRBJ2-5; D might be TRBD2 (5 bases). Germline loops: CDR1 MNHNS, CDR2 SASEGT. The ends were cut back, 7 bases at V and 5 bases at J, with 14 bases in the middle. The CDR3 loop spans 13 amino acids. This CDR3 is CASKEVLRETQYF. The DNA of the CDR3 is TGTGCCAGCAAGGAGGTTCTTAGGGAGACCCAGTACTTC.

The CDR3 sequence is CASSMTSGRAMETQYF. The CDR3 DNA reads as TGTGCCAGCAGTATGACTAGCGGGAGGGCCATGGAGACCCAGTACTTC. This sequence joins TRBV12-3 or TRBV12-4 and TRBJ2-5; 14 bases match TRBD2. J gave up 5 bases and V 5 bases, and 7 bases lay outside the gene matches. This CDR3 contains 16 residues.

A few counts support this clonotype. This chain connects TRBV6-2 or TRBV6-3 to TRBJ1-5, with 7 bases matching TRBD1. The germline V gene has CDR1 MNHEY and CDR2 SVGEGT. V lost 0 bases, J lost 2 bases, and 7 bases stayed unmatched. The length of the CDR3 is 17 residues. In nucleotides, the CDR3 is TGTGCCAGCAGTTACTCGCCTCGACAGGGTGGCAATCAGCCCCAGCATTTT. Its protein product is CASSYSPRQGGNQPQHF.

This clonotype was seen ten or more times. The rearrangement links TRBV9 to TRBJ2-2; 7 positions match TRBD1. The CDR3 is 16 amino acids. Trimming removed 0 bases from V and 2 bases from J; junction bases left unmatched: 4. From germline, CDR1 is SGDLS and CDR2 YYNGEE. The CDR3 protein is CASSVGQGSNTGELFF. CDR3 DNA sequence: TGTGCCAGCAGCGTAGGACAGGGATCCAACACCGGGGAGCTGTTTTTT.

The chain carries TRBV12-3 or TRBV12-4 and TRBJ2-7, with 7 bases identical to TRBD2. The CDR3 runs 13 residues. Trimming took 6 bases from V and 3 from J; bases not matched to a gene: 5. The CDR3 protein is CASRRDYVYEQYF. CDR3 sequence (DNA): TGTGCCAGCAGGCGGGACTACGTCTACGAGCAGTACTTC.

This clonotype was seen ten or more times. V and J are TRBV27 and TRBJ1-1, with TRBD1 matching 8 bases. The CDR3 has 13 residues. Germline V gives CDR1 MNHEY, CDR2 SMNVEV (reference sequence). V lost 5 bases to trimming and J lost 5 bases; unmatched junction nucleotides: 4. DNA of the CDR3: TGTGCCAGCAGTAAACAGGGGGAGACTGAAGCTTTCTTT. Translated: CASSKQGETEAFF.

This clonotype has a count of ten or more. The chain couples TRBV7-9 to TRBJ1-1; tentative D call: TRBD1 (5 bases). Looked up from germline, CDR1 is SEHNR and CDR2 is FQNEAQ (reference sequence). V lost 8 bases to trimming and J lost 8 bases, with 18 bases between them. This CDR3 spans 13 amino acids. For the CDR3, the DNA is TGTGCCAGCGCAAACGCCGGGACTGGCGAAGCTTTCTTT. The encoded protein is CASANAGTGEAFF.

The CDR3: CATSDLGRPGGLETQYF. For the CDR3, the DNA is TGTGCCACCAGTGATTTGGGCCGGCCAGGGGGGCTAGAGACCCAGTACTTC. The V and J genes are TRBV24-1 and TRBJ2-5, with D maybe TRBD1 (7 bases). CDR3 length: 17 amino acids. V lost 0 bases, J lost 4 bases, and 17 bases lay in between. Germline CDR1 KGHDR, CDR2 SFDVKD.